The 28 T cell receptor beta chains listed next were all sequenced from one sample in a study of human T cells and chemical hapten exposure. TCRdb re-derived calls from the RACE reads in MiXCR, one entry per CDR3 protein. Among approximately 82,000 distinct CDR3 sequences listed, less than 8.5% were seen once. Time point given: patch test 2, 6 weeks after DPC sensitization. Treatment here: therapeutic diphenylcyclopropenone sensitization with weekly scalp DPC. Here the sequenced sample was whole blood, taken in connection with sensitization to the hapten diphenylcyclopropenone (DPC). These receptors were obtained from a woman aged 25-40 years with alopecia areata. Some clones in this sample may be carry-over from other donors' samples.

This clonotype has at least ten counts. The chain employs TRBV20-1 and TRBJ2-7, with a possible D match to TRBD1 (6 bases). V was pared by 6 bases and J by 7 bases, with 22 bases between. This CDR3 comprises 14 residues. Germline V lookup: CDR1 DFQATT, CDR2 SNEGSKA (reference sequence). CDR3 nucleotide sequence: TGCAGTGCGCTAGGGGACGGTAGGGGGTTGGAGCAGTACTTC. Translation gives CSALGDGRGLEQYF.

In regard to this clonotype: This clone may be a read error of a much larger clone one base away. V and J are TRBV3-1 and TRBJ1-2; 7 bases fit TRBD1. The CDR3 has 13 residues. The germline gives CDR1 LGHDT, CDR2 YNNKEL (reference sequence). CDR3 amino acids: CASGRQGHYDYTF. DNA of the CDR3: TGTGCCAGCGGACGACAGGGCCACTATGACTACACCTTC.

On this clonotype: This clone may be a read error of a much larger clone one base away. This chain uses TRBV5-1 with TRBJ2-5; 8 nucleotides line up with TRBD1. Germline V gene data show CDR1 as SGHRS and CDR2 as YFSETQ. The CDR3 spans 14 residues. The CDR3 loop is CASSSGQGQATQYF. CDR3 bases: TGCGCCAGCAGCTCTGGACAGGGTCAAGCGACCCAGTACTTC.

The chain combines TRBV7-8 with TRBJ1-1, with TRBD1 matching over 8 bases. Germline assignment: CDR1 SGHVS and CDR2 FQNEAQ. The CDR3 covers 15 residues. The V and J ends lost 3 bases and 5 bases, in that order; junction bases with no gene match: 8. CDR3 nucleotide sequence: TGTGCCAGCAGCTTGGGCGGACAGGGAGGAACTGAAGCTTTCTTT. Translation: CASSLGGQGGTEAFF. Full variable domain (remainder filled in from reference TRBV7-8 and TRBJ1-1): GAGVSQSPRYKVAKRGQDVALRCDPISGHVSLFWYQQALGQGPEFLTYFQNEAQLDKSGLPSDRFFAERPEGSVSTLKIQRTQQEDSAVYLCASSLGGQGGTEAFFGQGTRLTVV.

The gene calls are TRBV5-1 and TRBJ1-5, with a weak D call TRBD1 (5 bases). V was shortened by 4 bases and J by 5 bases, with 13 bases between the two germline ends. The CDR3 spans 14 residues. Germline V gene lookup returns CDR1 SGHRS and CDR2 YFSETQ. CDR3 in amino acids: CASSPGVGDQPQHF. CDR3 in DNA: TGCGCCAGCAGCCCGGGGGTCGGGGATCAGCCCCAGCATTTT.

This clonotype was detected only a few times. The chain couples TRBV6-6 to TRBJ1-1; a weak D match, TRBD1 (5 bases). The CDR3 is made up of 15 amino acids. The germline V gene has CDR1 MNHNY and CDR2 SVGAGI (reference sequence). V was shortened by 3 bases and J by 1 base, with 12 bases between the two germline ends. CDR3: CASSYGGAGNTEAFF. The CDR3 DNA is TGTGCCAGCAGTTATGGTGGGGCGGGGAACACTGAAGCTTTCTTT.

There are a few counts of this clonotype. The CDR3 sequence: CSVTPPSGSGNYGYTF. The DNA for the CDR3 is TGCAGCGTCACCCCCCCGAGCGGTAGTGGTAACTATGGCTACACCTTC. The rearrangement joins TRBV29-1 to TRBJ1-2; D gene uncertain. V was cut by 6 bases and J by 1 base, with 21 bases left in between. Germline CDR1 reads SQVTM; CDR2 reads ANQGSEA. CDR3 size: 16 residues.

There are many counts of this clonotype. The chain links TRBV27 to TRBJ1-5; perhaps TRBD1 as D (5 bases). This CDR3 region has 12 residues. CDR1 and CDR2 (germline): MNHEY, SMNVEV (reference sequence). V was cut by 7 bases and J by 7 bases, with 11 bases left in between. In DNA form, the CDR3 reads TGTGCCAGCACCACAGGCGGGCAGCCCCAGCATTTT. Its protein product is CASTTGGQPQHF.

At least ten counts were recorded for this clonotype. V is TRBV12-3 or TRBV12-4 and J is TRBJ1-5, with D uncertain. This CDR3 is built from 12 residues. V was clipped by 7 bases and J by 9 bases, with 13 bases between them. CDR3 in DNA: TGTGCCAGCACCTCCTTAGGGTCGCCCCAGCATTTT. Its protein is CASTSLGSPQHF.

A few counts support this clonotype. The chain carries TRBV3-1 and TRBJ2-1; weak D call: TRBD2 (6 bases). V lost 1 base and J 15 bases, leaving 25 bases between the germline ends. CDR1 LGHDT and CDR2 YNNKEL come from the germline V gene (reference sequence). CDR3 length: 16 residues. As DNA, the CDR3 is TGTGCCAGCAGCCAAGGTTCCGGCGGACTACGAGGTTTGCTGTTCTTC. Translating it yields CASSQGSGGLRGLLFF.

The CDR3 sequence is CASTLDHSSGNTIYF. The CDR3 DNA follows: TGTGCCAGCACTCTGGACCATTCCTCTGGAAACACCATATATTTT. The V call is TRBV6-5, the J call TRBJ1-3; D ambiguous. The CDR3 is made up of 15 amino acids. The V gene lost 7 bases and the J gene lost 0 bases, with 13 bases spanning the gap. Per the germline V gene, CDR1 is MNHEY and CDR2 is SVGAGI.

This clonotype was seen ten or more times. The chain combines TRBV19 with TRBJ1-5; no definite D call. Trimming shortened V by 6 bases and J by 12 bases, and 15 bases separated the two germline ends. The CDR3 is made up of 12 amino acids. The germline V gene has CDR1 LNHDA and CDR2 SQIVND (reference sequence). The CDR3 nucleotides are TGTGCCAGTAGCGACCGTTACCCCAGCCAGCATTTT. This translates into CASSDRYPSQHF.

This clonotype was observed many times. J is TRBJ2-1 and V is TRBV10-3; 7 nucleotides align to TRBD1. V gave up 3 bases and J gave up 3 bases; unmatched junction bases: 5. The CDR3 extends over 15 amino acids. CDR1 and CDR2 (germline): ENHRY, SYGVKD. The CDR3 DNA reads as TGTGCCATCAGTGATCGGGGACAGAGCTACAATGAGCAGTTCTTC. This gives the protein CAISDRGQSYNEQFF.

A word on this clonotype: Possible read error: a much larger clone is one base away. This sequence joins TRBV2 and TRBJ2-3, with a possible D match to TRBD2 (6 bases). The CDR3 extends over 14 amino acids. From germline, CDR1 is SNHLY and CDR2 FYNNEI. Trimming took off 11 bases at V and 4 bases at J, with 19 bases between the two ends. CDR3 coding DNA: TGTGCCTTAAGCCGGGGGTTGAATGCAGATACGCAGTATTTT. This encodes CALSRGLNADTQYF.

The chain links TRBV30 to TRBJ1-5; maybe TRBD1 (6 bases). Germline V gives CDR1 GTSNPN, CDR2 SVGIG (reference sequence). CDR3 length: 14 residues. The V end was cut by 2 bases, the J end by 0 bases, with 8 bases between. CDR3 region: CAWSSRGSNQPQHF. Here the CDR3 DNA reads TGTGCCTGGAGTTCCAGGGGTAGCAATCAGCCCCAGCATTTT.

The V call is TRBV6-5, the J call TRBJ1-4, with D tentatively TRBD1 (6 bases). V was pared by 3 bases and J by 4 bases, with 9 bases between. Germline CDR1 MNHEY, CDR2 SVGAGI. The CDR3 is 14 residues long. CDR3 sequence (DNA): TGTGCCAGCAGTTATAAGGGGGTTAATGAAAAACTGTTTTTT. Protein sequence: CASSYKGVNEKLFF.

The rearrangement links TRBV30 to TRBJ1-1, with D tentatively TRBD1 (6 bases). The length of the CDR3 is 11 residues. Per germline, CDR1 GTSNPN and CDR2 SVGIG (reference sequence). The germline V and J ends were trimmed by 8 bases and 7 bases, with 14 bases remaining between them. The CDR3 region has the DNA TGTGCCGGACAGATTTTGGGTGAAGCTTTCTTT. Protein product: CAGQILGEAFF.

This clonotype was counted ten times or more. The chain joins TRBV7-2 to TRBJ2-5; D not certain. This CDR3 is 11 amino acids long. Germline values: CDR1 SGHTA, CDR2 FQGNSA. Between the trimmed V and J ends, which lost 3 bases and 4 bases, there was a span of 3 bases. The DNA for the CDR3 is TGTGCCAGCAGCTTTATAGAGACCCAGTACTTC. Encoded protein: CASSFIETQYF.

The sample holds a few counts of this clonotype. V gene TRBV20-1 combines with J gene TRBJ1-2; D is unclear. Germline V gene sequence: CDR1 DFQATT, CDR2 SNEGSKA (reference sequence). V lost 5 bases, J lost 7 bases, and 11 bases lay in between. The CDR3 sequence is 11 residues long. For the CDR3, the DNA is TGCAGTGCTCAAGGGTTTAGTGGCTACACCTTC. This sequence encodes CSAQGFSGYTF.

Ten or more counts support this clonotype. The V call is TRBV20-1, the J call TRBJ2-4; unclear D gene. The CDR3 loop spans 16 amino acids. Trimming took off 1 base at V and 0 bases at J, with 13 bases between the two ends. CDR1 and CDR2 from the germline V gene are DFQATT and SNEGSKA (reference sequence). CDR3 protein: CSARVGTELAKNIQYF. Here the CDR3 DNA reads TGCAGTGCTAGAGTAGGAACAGAACTAGCCAAAAACATTCAGTACTTC.

As concerns this clonotype: Its ends do not fully match the called genes, so a read error is possible. The chain uses TRBV3-1 and TRBJ1-6; possibly TRBD1 for D (6 bases). This CDR3 contains 15 residues. CDR1 and CDR2 from the germline V gene are LGHDT and YNNKEL (reference sequence). The CDR3 region has the DNA TGTGCCAGCAGCCTGGCGACAGGCCCTGATTCACCCCTCAACTTT. It is translated as CASSLATGPDSPLNF.

The chain is built from TRBV4-1 and TRBJ1-2; D is possibly TRBD1 (6 bases). This CDR3 spans 15 amino acids. With 3 bases removed from V and 5 bases from J, the gap between germline ends came to 16 bases. CDR1 is MGHRA, CDR2 YSYEKL, per germline. The CDR3 spells CASSQVGGQGYGYTF. As DNA, the CDR3 is TGCGCCAGCAGCCAGGTCGGGGGACAAGGATATGGCTACACCTTC.

This clonotype has a handful of counts. CDR3 DNA: TGTGCCAGCAGGCTAGGGGGGGGCAGTGGTGAAAAACTGTTTTTT. This translates into CASRLGGGSGEKLFF. The rearrangement links TRBV6-5 to TRBJ1-4; D perhaps matches TRBD1 (6 bases). V shed 6 bases and J shed 7 bases, with 18 bases lying between them. Germline assignment: CDR1 MNHEY and CDR2 SVGAGI. The CDR3 loop spans 15 amino acids.

Ten or more counts support this clonotype. The chain couples TRBV5-5 to TRBJ2-1; tentatively, D is TRBD2 (7 bases). The germline CDR1 and CDR2 sequences are SGHKS and YYEKEE (reference sequence). The CDR3 covers 16 residues. The V end was cut by 4 bases, the J end by 2 bases, with 16 bases between. CDR3: CASSPSWGGPYNEQFF. The CDR3 nucleotides are TGTGCCAGCAGCCCATCTTGGGGGGGCCCCTACAATGAGCAGTTCTTC.

This clonotype was observed at least ten times. This chain connects TRBV12-3 or TRBV12-4 to TRBJ1-4, with D perhaps TRBD1 (6 bases). The CDR3 sequence is 12 residues long. V lost 9 bases and J 6 bases, leaving 11 bases between the germline ends. CDR3 protein: CASRGGDEKLFF. CDR3 DNA: TGTGCCAGTAGGGGGGGCGATGAAAAACTGTTTTTT.

The CDR3 reads CAIRGTLEEKLFF. As DNA, the CDR3 is TGTGCCATCAGAGGGACTCTGGAAGAAAAACTGTTTTTT. The rearrangement uses TRBV10-3 and TRBJ1-4; D may be TRBD1 (5 bases). Germline CDR1 and CDR2: ENHRY and SYGVKD. V lost 6 bases and J 8 bases, leaving 13 bases between the germline ends. The CDR3 has 13 amino acids.

The genes are TRBV2 and TRBJ2-7; no clear D. The CDR3 length is 12 residues. Germline-derived CDR1 and CDR2 are SNHLY and FYNNEI. Trimming cost V 2 bases and J 4 bases, with 6 bases left between them. The CDR3 loop reads CASSELSYEQYF. The DNA for the CDR3 is TGTGCCAGCAGTGAACTATCGTACGAGCAGTACTTC. The complete variable domain, with remaining parts taken from reference TRBV2 and TRBJ2-7, reads EPEVTQTPSHQVTQMGQEVILRCVPISNHLYFYWYRQILGQKVEFLVSFYNNEISEKSEIFDDQFSVERPDGSNFTLKIRSTKLEDSAMYFCASSELSYEQYFGPGTRLTVT.

This clonotype was counted many times. V is TRBV20-1 and J is TRBJ2-5; D is ambiguous. Trimming shortened V by 1 base and J by 2 bases, and 5 bases separated the two germline ends. CDR3 size: 12 residues. Germline V gene lookup returns CDR1 DFQATT and CDR2 SNEGSKA (reference sequence). The CDR3 sequence: CSARVVQETQYF. The DNA of the CDR3 is TGCAGTGCTAGAGTAGTACAAGAGACCCAGTACTTC.